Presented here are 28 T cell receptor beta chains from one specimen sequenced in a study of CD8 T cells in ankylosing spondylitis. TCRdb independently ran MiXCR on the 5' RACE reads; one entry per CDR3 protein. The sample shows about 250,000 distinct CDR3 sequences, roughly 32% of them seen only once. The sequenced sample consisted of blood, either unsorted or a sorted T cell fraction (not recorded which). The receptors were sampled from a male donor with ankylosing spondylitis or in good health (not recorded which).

This CDR3 reads CASSLPGSRETQYF. The DNA of the CDR3 is TGCGCCAGCAGCTTGCCGGGAAGCCGGGAGACCCAGTACTTC. The chain employs TRBV5-1 and TRBJ2-5; D might be TRBD2 (5 bases). The CDR3 runs 14 residues. V shed 1 base and J shed 5 bases, with 12 bases lying between them. Germline loops: CDR1 SGHRS, CDR2 YFSETQ. Based on the CDR3 plus reference TRBV5-1 and TRBJ2-5, the full variable domain is KAGVTQTPRYLIKTRGQQVTLSCSPISGHRSVSWYQQTPGQGLQFLFEYFSETQRNKGNFPGRFSGRQFSNSRSEMNVSTLELGDSALYLCASSLPGSRETQYFGPGTRLLVL.

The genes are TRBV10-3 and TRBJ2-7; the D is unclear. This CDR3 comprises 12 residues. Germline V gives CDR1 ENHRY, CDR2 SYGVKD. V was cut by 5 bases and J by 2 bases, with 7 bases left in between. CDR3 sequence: CAISPTPYEQYF. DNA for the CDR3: TGTGCCATCAGTCCAACCCCCTACGAGCAGTACTTC.

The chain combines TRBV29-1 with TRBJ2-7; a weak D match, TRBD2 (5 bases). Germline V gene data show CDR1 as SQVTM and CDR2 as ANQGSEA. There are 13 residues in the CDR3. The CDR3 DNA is TGCATAGGGAGTACCCAGTATCCCTACGAGCAGTACTTC. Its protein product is CIGSTQYPYEQYF.

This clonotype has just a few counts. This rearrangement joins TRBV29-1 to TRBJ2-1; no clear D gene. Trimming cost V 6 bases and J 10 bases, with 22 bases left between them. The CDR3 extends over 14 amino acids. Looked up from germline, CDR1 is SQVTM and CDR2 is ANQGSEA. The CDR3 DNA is TGCAGCGTATGCAGTGCTGCCGGTGCTTTGGAGCAGTTCTTC. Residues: CSVCSAAGALEQFF.

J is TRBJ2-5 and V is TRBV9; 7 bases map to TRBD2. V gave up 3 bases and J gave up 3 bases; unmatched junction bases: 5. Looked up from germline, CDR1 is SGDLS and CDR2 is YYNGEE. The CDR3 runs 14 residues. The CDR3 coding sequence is TGTGCCAGCAGCGGACCGGGACTAAAAGAGACCCAGTACTTC. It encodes CASSGPGLKETQYF.

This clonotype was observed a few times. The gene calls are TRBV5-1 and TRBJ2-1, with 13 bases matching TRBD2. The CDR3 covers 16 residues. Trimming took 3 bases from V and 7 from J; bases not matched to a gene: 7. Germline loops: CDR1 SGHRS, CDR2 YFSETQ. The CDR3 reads CASSSTSGGAGNEQFF. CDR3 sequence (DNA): TGCGCCAGCAGCTCCACTAGCGGGGGGGCGGGGAATGAGCAGTTCTTC.

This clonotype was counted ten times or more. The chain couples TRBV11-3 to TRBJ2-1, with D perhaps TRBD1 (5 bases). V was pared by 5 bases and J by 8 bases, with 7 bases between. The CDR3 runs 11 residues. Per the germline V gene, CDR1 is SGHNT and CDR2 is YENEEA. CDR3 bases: TGTGCCAGCAGCCAGGGTGATGAGCAGTTCTTC. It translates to CASSQGDEQFF.

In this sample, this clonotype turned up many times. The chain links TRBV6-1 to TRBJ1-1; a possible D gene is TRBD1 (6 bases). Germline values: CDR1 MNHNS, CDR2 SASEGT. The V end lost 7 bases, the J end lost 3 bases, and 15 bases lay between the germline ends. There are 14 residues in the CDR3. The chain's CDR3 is CASNPGGTHTEAFF. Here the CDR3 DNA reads TGTGCCAGCAACCCGGGGGGCACCCACACTGAAGCTTTCTTT.

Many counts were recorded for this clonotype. The DNA for the CDR3 is TGTGCCAGCAGTCCCCGGGACAGACACAATCAGCCCCAGCATTTT. This gives the protein CASSPRDRHNQPQHF. V and J are TRBV6-1 and TRBJ1-5; 7 bases agree with TRBD1. The CDR3 has 15 residues. The V gene end was trimmed by 5 bases and the J gene end by 3 bases; junction bases not matched to a gene: 7. Germline CDR1 and CDR2: MNHNS and SASEGT.

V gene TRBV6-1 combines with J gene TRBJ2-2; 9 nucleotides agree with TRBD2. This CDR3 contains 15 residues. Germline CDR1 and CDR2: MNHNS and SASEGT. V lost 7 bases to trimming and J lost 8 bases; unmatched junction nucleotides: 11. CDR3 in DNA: TGTGCCAGCAAAGGCCTAGCGGGGCTCACAGGGGAGCTGTTTTTT. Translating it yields CASKGLAGLTGELFF.

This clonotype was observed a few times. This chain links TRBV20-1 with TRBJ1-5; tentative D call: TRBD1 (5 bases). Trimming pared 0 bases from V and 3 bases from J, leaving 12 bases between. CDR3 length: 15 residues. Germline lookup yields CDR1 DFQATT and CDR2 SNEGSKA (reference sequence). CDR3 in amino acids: CSARDRGRYNQPQHF. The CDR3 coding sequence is TGCAGTGCTAGAGATCGGGGCAGGTACAATCAGCCCCAGCATTTT.

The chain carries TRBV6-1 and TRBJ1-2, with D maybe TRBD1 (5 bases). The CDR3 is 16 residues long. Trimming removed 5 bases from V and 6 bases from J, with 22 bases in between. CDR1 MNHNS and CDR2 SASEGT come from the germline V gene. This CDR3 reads CASSPLPGRWADGYTF. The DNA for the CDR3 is TGTGCCAGCAGTCCCCTTCCGGGGCGATGGGCGGATGGCTACACCTTC.

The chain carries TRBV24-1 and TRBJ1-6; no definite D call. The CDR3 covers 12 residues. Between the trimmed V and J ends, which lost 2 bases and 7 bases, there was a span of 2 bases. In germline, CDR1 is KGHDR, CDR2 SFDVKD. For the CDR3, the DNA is TGTGCCACCAGTGATTCCAATTCACCCCTCCACTTT. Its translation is CATSDSNSPLHF.

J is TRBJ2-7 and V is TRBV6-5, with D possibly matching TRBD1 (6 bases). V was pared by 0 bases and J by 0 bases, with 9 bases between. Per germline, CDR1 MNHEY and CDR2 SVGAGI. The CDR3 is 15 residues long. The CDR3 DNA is TGTGCCAGCAGTTACTCTACAGGGAGCTCCTACGAGCAGTACTTC. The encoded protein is CASSYSTGSSYEQYF.

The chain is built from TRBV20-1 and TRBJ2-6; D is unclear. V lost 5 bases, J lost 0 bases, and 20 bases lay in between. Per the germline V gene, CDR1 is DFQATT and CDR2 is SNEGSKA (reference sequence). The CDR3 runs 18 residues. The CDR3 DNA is TGCAGTGCTCCAACCCTCCCTTACTCTCTCTCTGGGGCCAACGTCCTGACTTTC. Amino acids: CSAPTLPYSLSGANVLTF.

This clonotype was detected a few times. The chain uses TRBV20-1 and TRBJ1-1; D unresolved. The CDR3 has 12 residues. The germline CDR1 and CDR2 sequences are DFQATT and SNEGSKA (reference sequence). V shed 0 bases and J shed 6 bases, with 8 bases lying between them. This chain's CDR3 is CSARDSRAEAFF. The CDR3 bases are TGCAGTGCTAGAGATAGCCGAGCTGAAGCTTTCTTT.

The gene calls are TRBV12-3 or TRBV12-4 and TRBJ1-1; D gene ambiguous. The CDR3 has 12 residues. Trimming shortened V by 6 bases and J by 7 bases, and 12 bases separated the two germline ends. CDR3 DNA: TGTGCCAGCAGCCCTATCGACGGTGAAGCTTTCTTT. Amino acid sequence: CASSPIDGEAFF.

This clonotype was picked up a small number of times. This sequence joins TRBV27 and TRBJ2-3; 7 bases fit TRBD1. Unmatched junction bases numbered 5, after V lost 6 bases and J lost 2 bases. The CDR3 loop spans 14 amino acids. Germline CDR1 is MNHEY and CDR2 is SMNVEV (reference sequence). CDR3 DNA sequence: TGTGCCAGCAGCCCAGGACAGGACACAGATACGCAGTATTTT. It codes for CASSPGQDTDTQYF.

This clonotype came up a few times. The CDR3 reads CASSRIYSGTSGPTDTQYF. In DNA form, the CDR3 reads TGTGCCAGCAGCCGTATATACTCCGGGACTAGCGGACCTACAGATACGCAGTATTTT. The V call is TRBV11-1, the J call TRBJ2-3; 11 nucleotides line up with TRBD2. With 5 bases clipped from V and 3 bases from J, the junction kept 16 bases outside the gene matches. This CDR3 spans 19 amino acids. Germline values: CDR1 SGHAT, CDR2 FQDESV (reference sequence).

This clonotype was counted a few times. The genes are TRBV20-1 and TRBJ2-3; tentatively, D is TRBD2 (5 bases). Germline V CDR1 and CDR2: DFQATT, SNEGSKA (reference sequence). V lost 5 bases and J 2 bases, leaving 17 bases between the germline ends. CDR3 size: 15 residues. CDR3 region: CSAPPASGLTDTQYF. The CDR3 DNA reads TGCAGTGCTCCGCCTGCGAGCGGCCTCACAGATACGCAGTATTTT.

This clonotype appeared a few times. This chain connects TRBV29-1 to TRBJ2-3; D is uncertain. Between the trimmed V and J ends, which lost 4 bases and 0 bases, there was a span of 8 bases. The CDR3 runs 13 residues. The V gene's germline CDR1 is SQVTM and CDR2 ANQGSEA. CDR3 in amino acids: CSVVTQSTDTQYF. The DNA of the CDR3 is TGCAGCGTTGTGACCCAAAGCACAGATACGCAGTATTTT.

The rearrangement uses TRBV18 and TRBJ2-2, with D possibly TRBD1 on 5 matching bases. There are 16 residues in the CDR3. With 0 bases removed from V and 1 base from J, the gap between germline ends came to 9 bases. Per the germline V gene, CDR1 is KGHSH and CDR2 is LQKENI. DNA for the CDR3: TGTGCCAGCTCACCACCGGGGCAGGGGAACACCGGGGAGCTGTTTTTT. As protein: CASSPPGQGNTGELFF.

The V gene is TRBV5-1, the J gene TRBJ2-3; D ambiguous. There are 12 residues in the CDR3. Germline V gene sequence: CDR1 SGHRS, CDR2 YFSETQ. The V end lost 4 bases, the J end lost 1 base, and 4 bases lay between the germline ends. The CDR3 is CASSIRTDTQYF. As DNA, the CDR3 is TGCGCCAGCAGCATTCGCACAGATACGCAGTATTTT.

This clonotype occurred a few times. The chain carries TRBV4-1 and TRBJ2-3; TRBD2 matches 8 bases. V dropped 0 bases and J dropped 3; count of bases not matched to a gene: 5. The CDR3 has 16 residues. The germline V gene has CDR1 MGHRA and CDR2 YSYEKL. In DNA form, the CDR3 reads TGCGCCAGCAGCCAAGATCGCGGGGGGAAGACAGATACGCAGTATTTT. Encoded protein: CASSQDRGGKTDTQYF.

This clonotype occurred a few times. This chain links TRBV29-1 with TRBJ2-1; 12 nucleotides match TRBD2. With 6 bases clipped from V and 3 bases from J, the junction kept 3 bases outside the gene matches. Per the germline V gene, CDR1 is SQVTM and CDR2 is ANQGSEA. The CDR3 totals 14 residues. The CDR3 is CSVASGGGYNEQFF. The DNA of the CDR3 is TGCAGCGTAGCTAGCGGGGGGGGCTACAATGAGCAGTTCTTC.

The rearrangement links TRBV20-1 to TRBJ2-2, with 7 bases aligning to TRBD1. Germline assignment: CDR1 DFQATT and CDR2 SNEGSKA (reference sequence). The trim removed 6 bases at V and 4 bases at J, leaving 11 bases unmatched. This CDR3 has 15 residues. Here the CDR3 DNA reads TGCAGTGCGGAAGACAGGGATTCGGGCACCGGGGAGCTGTTTTTT. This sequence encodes CSAEDRDSGTGELFF.

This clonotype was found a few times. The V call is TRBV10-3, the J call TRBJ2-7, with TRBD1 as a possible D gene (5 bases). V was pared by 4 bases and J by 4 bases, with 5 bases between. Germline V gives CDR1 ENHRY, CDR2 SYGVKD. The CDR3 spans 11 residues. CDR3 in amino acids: CAISAGYEQYF. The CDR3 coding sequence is TGTGCCATCAGTGCAGGGTACGAGCAGTACTTC.

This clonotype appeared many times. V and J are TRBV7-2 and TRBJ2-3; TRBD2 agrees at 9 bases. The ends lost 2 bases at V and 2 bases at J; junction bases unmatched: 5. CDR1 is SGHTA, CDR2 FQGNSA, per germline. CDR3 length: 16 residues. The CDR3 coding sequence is TGTGCCAGCAGCTTACGTCCTAGCGGGGCCACAGATACGCAGTATTTT. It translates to CASSLRPSGATDTQYF.